This T cell receptor (beta chain) appears in the sequencing data of a study of identical twins. Whole-study findings and limits: Within beta out-of-frame sequences, the excess sharing observed between twins was weaker. Donors were not followed over many years; analysis was cross-sectional. Zero-insertion analyses were open to partial confounding by invariant MAIT and iNKT cells.

This clonotype appeared a few times. The antigen is unknown. From the 5' RACE reads, TCRdb called clonotypes with MiXCR, one entry per CDR3 protein. The sample includes a few hundred thousand distinct CDR3 sequences, roughly 20% seen only once; the top ten take roughly 12%. Healthy Caucasian donors formed the entire cohort. Source material: naive T cells sorted from blood. The TCR comes from a man aged 45-65 years in good health.

In nucleotides, the CDR3 is TGTGCCAGCAGCTTAGCCTCGCCGGCCGGGGAGCTGTTTTTT. Encoded protein: CASSLASPAGELFF. The V call is TRBV7-2, the J call TRBJ2-2; D gene ambiguous. V gave up 0 bases and J gave up 6 bases, with 8 bases separating them. CDR1 is SGHTA, CDR2 FQGNSA, per germline. This CDR3 is 14 amino acids long.